This passage covers 19 T cell receptor beta chains from one sample sequenced in a study of T cell repertoires in cytomegalovirus infection (dated by TCRdb to the late 2010s). Their target antigens are unknown. This specimen's treatment or condition label, per the study, means: in vitro stimulation with specific CMV peptide epitopes to enrich CMV-specific T cells. Sequencing used an Illumina HiSeq 1500. The public reads were reprocessed in TCRdb via fastp at Q25 and MiXCR, keeping in-frame beta chains. A single entry per CDR3 protein holds the most common genes and DNA from its merged rows. The sample contains roughly 920,000 distinct CDR3 sequences, roughly 30% of them found a single time. About an eighth of the sample is taken by the ten largest. Source: cultured CD8+ T cells from PBMCs, taken from culture after CMV antigen stimulation. These receptor sequences come from a human donor in good health (CMV status not recorded). Some clones in this sample may be carry-over from other donors' samples.

The chain carries TRBV15 and TRBJ1-4; a possible D gene is TRBD1 (6 bases). Per germline, CDR1 LNHNV and CDR2 YYDKDF (reference sequence). The CDR3 contains 14 residues. The V end lost 2 bases, the J end lost 8 bases, and 12 bases lay between the germline ends. The CDR3 protein is CATSRPQGLEKLFF. In nucleotides, the CDR3 is TGTGCCACCAGCAGACCGCAGGGGTTGGAAAAACTGTTTTTT.

This clonotype was recorded a few times. The chain combines TRBV12-3 or TRBV12-4 with TRBJ1-5; D not resolved. The V end lost 5 bases, the J end lost 7 bases, and 21 bases lay between the germline ends. This CDR3 region has 16 residues. CDR3: CASSLSANKFGQPQHF. The CDR3 DNA reads TGTGCCAGCAGTCTCAGCGCTAACAAATTCGGACAGCCCCAGCATTTT.

The rearrangement joins TRBV24-1 to TRBJ2-1, with D perhaps given as TRBD1 or TRBD2 (5 bases each). Germline CDR1 and CDR2: KGHDR and SFDVKD. Trimming cost V 6 bases and J 3 bases, with 14 bases left between them. The CDR3 has 15 amino acids. The DNA for the CDR3 is TGTGCCACCAGTCCTAGGGGTGGGGGCTACAATGAGCAGTTCTTC. It specifies CATSPRGGGYNEQFF.

This chain links TRBV27 with TRBJ1-4; no definite D call. The CDR3 contains 16 residues. CDR1 is MNHEY and CDR2 is SMNVEV in the germline V gene (reference sequence). Trimming stripped 4 bases from V and 2 bases from J, with 14 bases between. CDR3 DNA: TGTGCCAGCAGTTCGTCCCGGTTAACTACTAATGAAAAACTGTTTTTT. Residues: CASSSSRLTTNEKLFF.

This clonotype was counted a single time. This chain connects TRBV19 to TRBJ1-1; 9 nucleotides line up with TRBD1. Germline V lookup: CDR1 LNHDA, CDR2 SQIVND (reference sequence). The J segment lost 0 bases and the V segment lost 5 bases, leaving 7 bases of the junction unmatched. The CDR3 consists of 16 residues. The CDR3 reads CASSLRTGAVNTEAFF. The DNA for the CDR3 is TGTGCCAGTAGTCTACGGACAGGGGCAGTGAACACTGAAGCTTTCTTT.

The chain carries TRBV19 and TRBJ1-6; 10 bases line up with TRBD1. This CDR3 has 15 amino acids. Germline V lookup: CDR1 LNHDA, CDR2 SQIVND (reference sequence). V lost 3 bases and J lost 10; bases outside the gene matches: 6. The CDR3, as DNA: TGTGCCAGTAGTATCGGGGACAGGGGAGGATCACCCCTCCACTTT. Its translation is CASSIGDRGGSPLHF.

The chain is built from TRBV6-6 and TRBJ2-1; D call uncertain. The CDR3 is made up of 13 amino acids. Trimming stripped 4 bases from V and 10 bases from J, with 14 bases between. Germline V gene data show CDR1 as MNHNY and CDR2 as SVGAGI (reference sequence). For the CDR3, the DNA is TGTGCCAGCAGTTTGCCGACTGACCGGGAGCAGTTCTTC. It specifies CASSLPTDREQFF.

The table lists this clonotype with a few counts. The rearrangement uses TRBV7-9 and TRBJ2-6; D not resolved. Germline CDR1 is SEHNR and CDR2 is FQNEAQ (reference sequence). This CDR3 is built from 17 residues. V lost 1 base and J 0 bases, leaving 10 bases between the germline ends. The CDR3 spells CASSLVALTSGANVLTF. The CDR3 nucleotides read TGTGCCAGCAGCTTAGTTGCGCTGACCTCTGGGGCCAACGTCCTGACTTTC.

In this sample, this clonotype turned up a few times. This chain uses TRBV2 with TRBJ2-1, with D perhaps TRBD1 (6 bases). The CDR3 length is 13 residues. Germline lookup yields CDR1 SNHLY and CDR2 FYNNEI. V was clipped by 8 bases and J by 0 bases, with 8 bases between them. As DNA, the CDR3 is TGTGCCAGCGCGGACAGCTCCTACAATGAGCAGTTCTTC. This translates into CASADSSYNEQFF. The entire variable domain, with the rest obtained from reference TRBV2 and TRBJ2-1, is as follows: EPEVTQTPSHQVTQMGQEVILRCVPISNHLYFYWYRQILGQKVEFLVSFYNNEISEKSEIFDDQFSVERPDGSNFTLKIRSTKLEDSAMYFCASADSSYNEQFFGPGTRLTVL.

The rearrangement joins TRBV12-3 or TRBV12-4 to TRBJ1-4; D unclear. There are 15 residues in the CDR3. V lost 3 bases to trimming and J lost 6 bases, with 14 bases between them. CDR3 amino acids: CASSLRERLDEKLFF. CDR3 bases: TGTGCCAGCAGTTTGAGGGAGCGGTTGGATGAAAAACTGTTTTTT.

This clonotype was counted a few times. The chain carries TRBV6-6 and TRBJ2-1; 9 nucleotides align to TRBD1. V shed 6 bases, J shed 7 bases, and the junction held 13 bases outside the gene matches. CDR1 MNHNY and CDR2 SVGAGI come from the germline V gene (reference sequence). The CDR3 is made up of 16 amino acids. The CDR3, as DNA: TGTGCCAGCAGGGGGCCGGACAGGGGAGAGTGGAATGAGCAGTTCTTC. Translated: CASRGPDRGEWNEQFF.

In this sample, this clonotype turned up many times. V is TRBV28 and J is TRBJ2-7, with a possible D match to TRBD1 (7 bases). The V and J ends lost 6 bases and 0 bases respectively, with 24 bases between them. Germline CDR1 reads MDHEN; CDR2 reads SYDVKM. The CDR3 consists of 18 residues. CDR3 region: CASSPLPRQGLNSYEQYV. The DNA of the CDR3 is TGTGCCAGCAGCCCTCTCCCTCGACAGGGACTGAACTCCTACGAGCAGTACGTC.

This clonotype was counted only a few times. One junction end does not reproduce the germline sequence, and a read error may be involved. This chain uses TRBV4-1 with TRBJ2-1, with D possibly being TRBD2 (7 bases). Germline CDR1 MGHRA, CDR2 YSYEKL. The CDR3 contains 15 residues. This CDR3 reads CASSQGGATYNEQFF. The CDR3 DNA reads as TGTGCCAGCAGCCAAGGGGGGGCGACCTACAATGAGCAGTTCTTC.

At least ten counts were recorded for this clonotype. This chain joins TRBV12-3 or TRBV12-4 and TRBJ2-3; 8 bases align to TRBD1. The CDR3 has 14 amino acids. Trimming took 5 bases from V and 4 from J; bases not matched to a gene: 5. CDR3 bases: TGTGCCAGCAGTCCGACAGGGGCGGCAGATACGCAGTATTTT. Its protein is CASSPTGAADTQYF.

The J gene is TRBJ1-1, the V gene TRBV28; D is undetermined. Germline CDR1 is MDHEN and CDR2 is SYDVKM. The CDR3 covers 14 residues. Trimming pared 5 bases from V and 4 bases from J, leaving 14 bases between. This CDR3 is CASSRSGAVTEAFF. Written as DNA, the CDR3 is TGTGCCAGCAGTCGATCGGGAGCGGTCACTGAAGCTTTCTTT.

V and J are TRBV4-3 and TRBJ2-5; TRBD1 agrees at 8 bases. V lost 4 bases to trimming and J lost 5 bases; unmatched junction nucleotides: 6. The germline V gene has CDR1 LGHNA and CDR2 YSLEER. The CDR3 has 14 amino acids. Here the CDR3 reads CASSPSRGLETQYF. The CDR3 coding sequence is TGCGCCAGCAGCCCGTCCAGGGGGCTGGAGACCCAGTACTTC.

This chain uses TRBV15 with TRBJ2-7; 15 positions match TRBD2. In germline, CDR1 is LNHNV, CDR2 YYDKDF (reference sequence). V gave up 1 base and J gave up 0 bases; unmatched junction bases: 10. CDR3 size: 20 residues. The DNA of the CDR3 is TGTGCCACCAGCAGAGTGGGGGGACTAGCGGGGGGACCTGTCTCCTACGAGCAGTACTTC. Translating gives CATSRVGGLAGGPVSYEQYF.

V usage is TRBV5-1 and J usage is TRBJ2-7, with D perhaps assigned TRBD1 or TRBD2 (5 bases each). Trimming left V 3 bases short and J 0 bases short, with 13 bases between. Germline assignment: CDR1 SGHRS and CDR2 YFSETQ. The CDR3 spans 15 residues. The CDR3 DNA reads as TGCGCCAGCAGCTATGGGACGTTCGGCTCCTACGAGCAGTACGTC. As protein: CASSYGTFGSYEQYV.

The V call is TRBV7-6, the J call TRBJ1-1; no clear D gene. Germline-derived CDR1 and CDR2 are SGHVS and FNYEAQ. This CDR3 is 11 amino acids long. Trimming removed 5 bases at V and 7 bases at J, with 8 bases between. CDR3 residues: CASSRTIEAFF. As DNA, the CDR3 is TGTGCCAGCAGCCGGACGATTGAAGCTTTCTTT.